These 12 T cell receptor beta chains were sequenced from one sample in a study of cytomegalovirus exposure and HLA in healthy donors. The PCR was carried out with 60 Vbeta primers and 13 Jbeta primers. Profiled with immunoSEQ multiplex PCR; TCRdb holds only in-frame clones, not every one. This sample contains about 200,000 clones. Sequencing was carried out using PBMCs. The receptors shown here come from a girl aged 2-15 years in good health and CMV-seropositive.

V gene TRBV14 combines with J gene TRBJ2-5, with D perhaps matching TRBD2 (5 bases). Looked up from germline, CDR1 is SGHDN and CDR2 is FVKESK. Trimming stripped 1 base from V and 1 base from J, with 16 bases between. This CDR3 contains 17 residues. The CDR3 protein is CASSQATRSSFQETQYF. In nucleotides, the CDR3 is TGTGCCAGCAGCCAAGCTACGAGATCTAGCTTCCAAGAGACCCAGTACTTC.

The genes are TRBV6-5 and TRBJ2-1, with a weak D call TRBD1 (6 bases). CDR3 length: 11 amino acids. Per the germline V gene, CDR1 is MNHEY and CDR2 is SVGAGI. V was trimmed by 4 bases and J by 9 bases, leaving 7 bases between them. The CDR3 sequence: CASSSGVEQFF. The DNA of the CDR3 is TGTGCCAGCAGTTCAGGGGTTGAGCAGTTCTTC.

The V call is TRBV5-1, the J call TRBJ2-3, with 8 bases identical to TRBD2. This CDR3 contains 14 residues. Germline loops: CDR1 SGHRS, CDR2 YFSETQ. Unmatched junction bases numbered 3, after V lost 4 bases and J lost 2 bases. Here the CDR3 reads CASSRRGDTDTQYF. The DNA of the CDR3 is TGCGCCAGCAGCCGGCGGGGGGACACAGATACGCAGTATTTT.

The V call is TRBV29-1, the J call TRBJ1-2; D not resolved. Per germline, CDR1 SQVTM and CDR2 ANQGSEA. The CDR3 runs 11 residues. V lost 3 bases, J lost 5 bases, and 7 bases lay in between. DNA for the CDR3: TGCAGCGTTGAGGAGAGATATGGCTACACCTTC. This translates into CSVEERYGYTF.

The chain is built from TRBV27 and TRBJ1-1; D is unresolved. In germline, CDR1 is MNHEY, CDR2 SMNVEV (reference sequence). V gave up 8 bases and J gave up 0 bases, with 10 bases separating them. The CDR3 sequence is 13 residues long. Written as DNA, the CDR3 is TGTGCCAGCTCCGAGATGGTGAACACTGAAGCTTTCTTT. This translates into CASSEMVNTEAFF.

The genes are TRBV5-1 and TRBJ2-5; D is undetermined. The CDR3 sequence is 12 residues long. Deletions cut 1 base from V and 5 bases from J, with 6 bases between. Germline lookup yields CDR1 SGHRS and CDR2 YFSETQ. CDR3 sequence (DNA): TGCGCCAGCAGCTTGTTGCGGGAGACCCAGTACTTC. It yields the protein CASSLLRETQYF.

This chain joins TRBV5-6 and TRBJ1-1; 7 positions match TRBD1. The germline gives CDR1 SGHDT, CDR2 YYEEEE. J lost 0 bases, V lost 2 bases, and 10 bases had no gene match. This CDR3 comprises 17 residues. Here the CDR3 DNA reads TGTGCCAGCAGCTTCGAGGGGGCAGGGGAGATGAACACTGAAGCTTTCTTT. Protein sequence: CASSFEGAGEMNTEAFF.

This chain connects TRBV30 to TRBJ1-1; D may be TRBD1 (6 bases). V lost 6 bases, J lost 11 bases, and 13 bases lay in between. CDR3 length: 10 residues. Germline CDR1 and CDR2: GTSNPN and SVGIG (reference sequence). The CDR3 protein is CACYREGAFF. The DNA for the CDR3 is TGTGCCTGCTACAGGGAAGGGGCTTTCTTT.

The chain carries TRBV5-4 and TRBJ1-1; D possibly corresponds to TRBD1 (5 bases). V was shortened by 2 bases and J by 6 bases, with 20 bases between the two germline ends. Germline assignment: CDR1 SGHNT and CDR2 YYREEE (reference sequence). CDR3 length: 16 residues. The CDR3 sequence: CASSFSLPPTVAEAFF. The CDR3, as DNA: TGTGCCAGCAGCTTCAGTCTTCCCCCGACAGTTGCTGAAGCTTTCTTT.

The J gene is TRBJ1-1, the V gene TRBV29-1; maybe TRBD1 (6 bases). The V gene's germline CDR1 is SQVTM and CDR2 ANQGSEA. V lost 3 bases and J lost 1, with 9 bases in between. The CDR3 has 13 amino acids. For the CDR3, the DNA is TGCAGCGTTGAGGACAGTCGGAACACTGAAGCTTTCTTT. Translation: CSVEDSRNTEAFF.

The chain has TRBV2 and TRBJ2-2; the D gene is possibly TRBD2 (6 bases). Trimming removed 7 bases at V and 2 bases at J, with 14 bases between. The CDR3 runs to 15 residues. Germline assignment: CDR1 SNHLY and CDR2 FYNNEI. Here the CDR3 DNA reads TGTGCCAGCAAGGTTGGGAGGTCCAACACCGGGGAGCTGTTTTTT. As protein: CASKVGRSNTGELFF.

The chain uses TRBV25-1 and TRBJ1-1; D might be TRBD1 (5 bases). The V gene lost 1 base and the J gene lost 3 bases, with 15 bases spanning the gap. Per germline, CDR1 MGHDK and CDR2 SYGVNS. The CDR3 totals 16 residues. CDR3: CASSESSGRVHTEAFF. CDR3 DNA: TGTGCCAGCAGTGAATCCTCGGGCAGGGTCCACACTGAAGCTTTCTTT.